The 18 T cell receptor beta chains in this list originate from one sample, sequenced in a study of blood T cell repertoires in COVID-19. TCRdb's table, derived via immunoSEQ multiplex PCR, lists solely in-frame clones and lacks some. The sample lists about 460,000 clones, about 85% occurring once. Sample: PBMCs or T cells enriched from blood (not recorded which). These receptors all come from a woman aged 55-69 years who had recovered from COVID-19.

This clone was observed a single time. The chain is built from TRBV11-2 and TRBJ2-3, with 7 bases fitting TRBD2. The length of the CDR3 is 16 residues. The germline CDR1 and CDR2 sequences are SGHAT and FQNNGV. With V trimmed by 1 base and J by 5 bases, 9 bases remained unmatched. The chain's CDR3 is CASSLVQRGNQDTQYF. In DNA, the CDR3 is TGTGCCAGCAGCTTAGTTCAGCGGGGAAACCAAGATACGCAGTATTTT.

CDR3 sequence: CASRRQANTEAFF. The CDR3 DNA reads as TGTGCCAGCAGGCGACAGGCAAACACTGAAGCTTTCTTT. This rearrangement joins TRBV6-5 to TRBJ1-1; D perhaps matches TRBD1 (6 bases). Per germline, CDR1 MNHEY and CDR2 SVGAGI. This CDR3 has 13 residues. Trimming pared 6 bases from V and 2 bases from J, leaving 10 bases between.

The chain joins TRBV18 to TRBJ1-1; tentative D call: TRBD1 (5 bases). The germline CDR1 and CDR2 sequences are KGHSH and LQKENI. CDR3 length equals 13 residues. V was cut by 3 bases and J by 5 bases, with 10 bases left in between. CDR3 nucleotides: TGTGCCAGCTCACCGAGTCGGGGGACTGAAGCTTTCTTT. Amino acids: CASSPSRGTEAFF.

This clone was observed a single time. The chain couples TRBV15 to TRBJ1-5, with D possibly TRBD1 on 5 matching bases. Germline-derived CDR1 and CDR2 are LNHNV and YYDKDF (reference sequence). Trimming shortened V by 6 bases and J by 0 bases, and 9 bases separated the two germline ends. The CDR3 is 14 residues long. CDR3 DNA sequence: TGTGCCACCAGTCGCCAGGGTAGCAATCAGCCCCAGCATTTT. This gives the protein CATSRQGSNQPQHF.

This chain connects TRBV10-3 to TRBJ2-3; TRBD2 agrees at 12 bases. There are 17 residues in the CDR3. V dropped 3 bases and J dropped 3; count of bases not matched to a gene: 7. The germline V gene has CDR1 ENHRY and CDR2 SYGVKD. CDR3 protein: CAISDRTSGVRTDTQYF. CDR3 nucleotide sequence: TGTGCCATCAGTGATAGGACTAGCGGGGTAAGGACAGATACGCAGTATTTT.

The gene calls are TRBV4-1 and TRBJ1-4; D is possibly TRBD1 (5 bases). The CDR3 loop spans 15 amino acids. Trimming took 1 base from V and 5 from J, leaving 11 bases between them. The germline V gene has CDR1 MGHRA and CDR2 YSYEKL. CDR3 bases: TGCGCCAGCAGCCAAGGGACGGGACTAAATGAAAAACTGTTTTTT. Amino acids: CASSQGTGLNEKLFF.

The chain carries TRBV6-4 and TRBJ1-4; a possible D gene is TRBD1 (5 bases). The V end lost 0 bases, the J end lost 8 bases, and 7 bases lay between the germline ends. The CDR3 spans 13 residues. Germline V gene data show CDR1 as MRHNA and CDR2 as SNTAGT. CDR3 sequence (DNA): TGTGCCAGCAGTGACTCGGGGGGAGAAAAACTGTTTTTT. It is translated as CASSDSGGEKLFF.

The CDR3 coding sequence is TGTGCCAGCAGTGGTGGACCGGGGGGGATGAACACTGAAGCTTTCTTT. Translating gives CASSGGPGGMNTEAFF. V usage is TRBV2 and J usage is TRBJ1-1; possibly TRBD1 for D (5 bases). CDR1 and CDR2 from the germline V gene are SNHLY and FYNNEI. Trimming took off 4 bases at V and 0 bases at J, with 15 bases between the two ends. There are 16 residues in the CDR3.

The CDR3 DNA reads TGTGCCAGCAGCGAGACAGGTTATCAGCCCCAGCATTTT. Translation: CASSETGYQPQHF. The gene calls are TRBV9 and TRBJ1-5; tentatively, D is TRBD1 (6 bases). The CDR3 has 13 amino acids. Trimming took 3 bases from V and 5 from J, leaving 9 bases between them. CDR1 is SGDLS, CDR2 YYNGEE, per germline. The full variable domain, in which reference TRBV9 and TRBJ1-5 provide the parts outside the CDR3, is DSGVTQTPKHLITATGQRVTLRCSPRSGDLSVYWYQQSLDQGLQFLIQYYNGEERAKGNILERFSAQQFPDLHSELNLSSLELGDSALYFCASSETGYQPQHFGDGTRLSIL.

This clone was detected only once. The germline gene is not matched at one end of the junction; a read error may be the cause. For the CDR3, the DNA is TGTGCCAGCAGGTACTATGGACAGGGGGCCTCTGAAGCTTTCTTT. Amino acids: CASRYYGQGASEAFF. This rearrangement joins TRBV6-5 to TRBJ1-1; 11 positions match TRBD1. The CDR3 consists of 15 residues. CDR1 and CDR2 (germline): MNHEY, SVGAGI.

This clone rates as medium-sized. The chain has TRBV19 and TRBJ1-4, with 7 bases lining up with TRBD1. The CDR3 covers 13 residues. With V trimmed by 10 bases and J by 7 bases, 9 bases remained unmatched. CDR1 and CDR2 from the germline V gene are LNHDA and SQIVND (reference sequence). In nucleotides, the CDR3 is TGTGCCACCCAAGGACAGGTCGTTGAAAAACTGTTTTTT. Its translation: CATQGQVVEKLFF.

This chain uses TRBV6-9 with TRBJ1-4; TRBD1 matches 9 bases. The V and J ends lost 10 bases and 8 bases, in that order; junction bases with no gene match: 17. From germline, CDR1 is MNHGY and CDR2 SVAAGI. This CDR3 has 16 amino acids. The CDR3 nucleotides are TGTGCCAATCGACCCCATTTGACAGGGGGTGGGGAAAAACTGTTTTTT. Translated: CANRPHLTGGGEKLFF.

V usage is TRBV10-3 and J usage is TRBJ2-3, with TRBD1 matching 7 bases. CDR3 size: 14 residues. Germline assignment: CDR1 ENHRY and CDR2 SYGVKD. With 9 bases clipped from V and 0 bases from J, the junction kept 6 bases outside the gene matches. This CDR3 is CAIGTVTSTDTQYF. The CDR3 bases are TGTGCCATTGGGACAGTTACTAGCACAGATACGCAGTATTTT.

This clone has just one count. The chain links TRBV6-5 to TRBJ1-2; a weak D match, TRBD1 (5 bases). Germline assignment: CDR1 MNHEY and CDR2 SVGAGI. Trimming shortened V by 6 bases and J by 2 bases, and 16 bases separated the two germline ends. The CDR3 contains 15 residues. The CDR3, as DNA: TGTGCCAGCAGGCGCCCCCTCGGGGGAAACTATGGCTACACCTTC. It translates to CASRRPLGGNYGYTF.

This chain links TRBV6-5 with TRBJ1-5; 9 bases are a match to TRBD1. The V gene end was trimmed by 7 bases and the J gene end by 7 bases; junction bases not matched to a gene: 5. Germline CDR1 MNHEY, CDR2 SVGAGI. The CDR3 extends over 13 amino acids. The CDR3 reads CASTTGGRQPQHF. CDR3 coding DNA: TGTGCCAGCACTACAGGGGGCCGGCAGCCCCAGCATTTT.

The chain employs TRBV3-1 (or the pseudogene TRBV3-2) and TRBJ1-1, with TRBD1 matching over 12 bases. CDR3 length equals 16 residues. Unmatched junction bases numbered 6, after V lost 4 bases and J lost 3 bases. Germline V gene sequence: CDR1 LGHDT, CDR2 YNNKEL (reference sequence). The CDR3 DNA follows: TGTGCCAGCAGCCGCCGGGACAGGGGGCTGGACACTGAAGCTTTCTTT. This gives the protein CASSRRDRGLDTEAFF.

The rearrangement uses TRBV3-1 (or the pseudogene TRBV3-2) and TRBJ2-5; possible D gene TRBD1, 6 bases. Trimming removed 6 bases from V and 2 bases from J, with 19 bases in between. The CDR3 is made up of 16 amino acids. Germline V gene sequence: CDR1 LGHDT, CDR2 YNNKEL (reference sequence). CDR3: CASRTDGWTVQETQYF. In nucleotides, the CDR3 is TGTGCCAGCAGGACCGACGGATGGACAGTTCAAGAGACCCAGTACTTC.

The V and J genes are TRBV19 and TRBJ2-5; D might be TRBD1 (6 bases). CDR1 LNHDA and CDR2 SQIVND come from the germline V gene (reference sequence). Trimming took off 5 bases at V and 5 bases at J, with 15 bases between the two ends. The CDR3 spans 14 residues. The CDR3 protein is CASSGGQIGETQYF. CDR3 sequence (DNA): TGTGCCAGTAGTGGGGGACAAATCGGTGAGACCCAGTACTTC.